The entry below gives a single T cell receptor beta chain sequence along with its context. Its antigen is undetermined. Assay used: immunoSEQ multiplex PCR; TCRdb lists only in-frame clones, some missing. The table records 70,000 to 90,000 clones, about 89% of them present only once. The data were obtained in a study of OX40 agonist ivuxolimab in advanced cancers. About the study: The dose-escalation cohort had hepatocellular carcinoma, melanoma, renal cell or head and neck cancer.

The study, taken as a whole, reports: At doses 0.1 to 3.0 mg/kg, CD4+ and CD8+ clones expanded.

No patient had autoimmune disease or received systemic immunosuppression. V was trimmed by 6 bases and J by 9 bases, leaving 15 bases between them. Germline CDR1 is MNHEY and CDR2 is SMNVEV (reference sequence). This CDR3 comprises 14 residues. The material sequenced was CD4+ or CD8+ T cells sorted from blood, taken in a trial of the OX40 agonist ivuxolimab. The receptor comes from an adult with an advanced solid tumor such as melanoma, head and neck, liver or kidney cancer. The gene calls are TRBV27 and TRBJ1-6; D may be TRBD1 (6 bases). The CDR3 loop is CASSPGGTASPLHF. As DNA, the CDR3 is TGTGCCAGCAGCCCTGGGGGCACGGCTTCACCCCTCCACTTT.